This TCR beta chain stems from a study of T cell responses to AZD1222 COVID-19 vaccine (dated by TCRdb to the early 2020s). Regarding the study in general: AZD1222 recipients whose second dose came at about 4 weeks and those whose second dose came at about 12 weeks were combined into one group, since spike-specific TCR depth and breadth did not differ between the two schedules. TCR sequencing was performed for roughly 250 trial participants, of whom around 200 were given two doses of AZD1222 and around 25 were given two doses of MenACWY control vaccine. Trial participants were enrolled by age into subgroups of 18-55, 56-69 and 70-plus years, and around 140, 26 and 57 TCR-sequenced participants, respectively, were included in these subgroups. Summary of the overall study and its limitations: Only a handful of AZD1222 recipients were SARS-CoV-2 seropositive at baseline, limiting conclusions about previously exposed vaccinees. No day 14 peak-response samples were available, so repertoires were characterized only after the peak T cell response. The vaccine-associated CD4 TCRs covered the entire spike protein, and the dominant responses fell in regions 160-218 and 743-854. Most participants were white British and females outnumbered males, and the authors suggested that clonal diversity may have been underestimated. Spike-specific TCR breadth and depth rose significantly after two AZD1222 doses compared with day 0 and with MenACWY recipients. Reportedly, almost half of the unique spike-specific TCRs recognized epitopes lying outside the regions that are mutated in the B.1.351 and B.1.1.7 variants. In the small 56-69-year group, the increase in depth fell short of significance, most likely because of low power.

With regard to this clone: Which antigen it targets is not known. One base away there is no much larger clone; base qualities are not given.

The label giving this sample's time point can be read as: baseline before first vaccination. Vaccinee samples were obtained from the UK trials COV001 and COV002, which included a single-blind randomized controlled phase 2/3 trial of AZD1222 (ChAdOx1 nCoV-19) in healthy adults. Trial participant PBMC samples were collected at day 0 and day 28 after the second dose for TCRbeta chain sequencing. The CDR3 starts with the cysteine, ends with the phenylalanine, and has 14 residues. The entry retains the CDR3 DNA only, 42 bases that are in frame from base 1. V was cut back by 1 base and J by 2 bases, leaving a gap of 8 bases between them. CDR1 and CDR2 are read off the germline V gene as KGHSH and LQKENI. The CDR3 regions of human TCRbeta chains were subjected to immunosequencing. From the authors' description of their analysis: Repertoire TCRs were matched against a reference library of SARS-CoV-2-specific TCRs generated with the MIRA antigen-specificity platform. Breadth was defined as the fraction of unique TCRs that were SARS-CoV-2-associated, and depth was defined as the fraction of total T cells that were SARS-CoV-2-associated. Using the MIRA data, each spike-specific TCR was mapped to the spike region that the TCR reacts to and placed in a CD4 or CD8 class. Log10-transformed breadth and depth values were compared by one-way ANOVA with Sidak's multiple comparisons tests. Sourced from immuneACCESS, this table was stored by TCRdb with only in-frame sequences that have V and J called. A share of the clones is absent; for the studies checked, an unresolved V gene accounts for under half, and the remainder has no known explanation. Clone size and the V and J calls come from that table; the DNA yielded D and trimming. Within this sample are roughly 110,000 clones, with under 90% of them counted one time only. In total, the top ten clones hold about 4.9% of the sample.

The receptor was derived from an adult in good health. The chain uses TRBV18 and TRBJ1-2, with no D gene named confidently. The source material was peripheral blood, sampled on day 0 of AZD1222 vaccination. The CDR3 sequence is CASSPRSVNYGYTF. In nucleotide form, the sequence is TGTGCCAGCTCACCACGGTCAGTCAACTATGGCTACACCTTC.